This T cell receptor (beta chain) originates from a study of T cell repertoires in cytomegalovirus infection. Study-wide findings and caveats: Dominant in the ex vivo response were TCR beta clonotypes restricted by HLA-C and specific for CMV.

MiXCR was run by TCRdb on the reads, yielding one entry per CDR3 protein. The table lists more than 140,000 distinct CDR3 sequences, about 6.1% of them singletons, with 18% in the top ten. This clonotype was seen a few times. Its antigen is not known. CDR3 size: 15 residues. V was trimmed by 4 bases and J by 0 bases, leaving 10 bases between them. Germline CDR1 reads SGHTA; CDR2 reads FQGNSA. Specimen: PBMCs. The source of this sequence is a human donor in good health (CMV status not recorded). Some clones in this sample may be carry-over from other donors' samples. J is TRBJ1-3 and V is TRBV7-2; maybe TRBD1 (6 bases). The CDR3 protein is CASSSRTVSGNTIYF. CDR3 coding DNA: TGTGCCAGCAGCTCGAGGACAGTCTCTGGAAACACCATATATTTT.